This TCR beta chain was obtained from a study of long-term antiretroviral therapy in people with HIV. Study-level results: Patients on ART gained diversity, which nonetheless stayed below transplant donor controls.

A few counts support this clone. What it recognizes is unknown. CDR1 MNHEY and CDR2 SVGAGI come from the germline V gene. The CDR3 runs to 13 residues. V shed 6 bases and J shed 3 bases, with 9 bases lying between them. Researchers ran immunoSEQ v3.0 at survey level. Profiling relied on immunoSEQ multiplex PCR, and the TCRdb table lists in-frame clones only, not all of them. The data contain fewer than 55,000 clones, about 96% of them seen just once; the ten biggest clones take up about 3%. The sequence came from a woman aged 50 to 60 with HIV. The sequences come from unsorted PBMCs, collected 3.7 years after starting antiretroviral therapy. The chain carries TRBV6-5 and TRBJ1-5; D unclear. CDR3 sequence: CASSSRPNQPQHF. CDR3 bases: TGTGCCAGCAGCTCCAGGCCCAATCAGCCCCAGCATTTT.